The 31 T cell receptor beta chains reported below all come from one sample, sequenced in a study of CD8+CD57+ T cells in acquired aplastic anemia. The use of genomic DNA as template underpinned the TCR beta VDJ and CDR3 profiling. TCRdb itself ran the reads through MiXCR, one entry per CDR3 protein. The table shows about 120,000 distinct CDR3 sequences, with 45% to 60% occurring only once. Patients chosen for sequencing had shown CD8+CD57+ cell expansion by flow cytometry. Sequenced input: sorted CD4+, CD8+, or CD8+CD57+ T cells (not recorded which) from PBMCs. The receptors here all came from a human donor with aplastic anemia.

This chain joins TRBV29-1 and TRBJ2-5; 8 bases are shared with TRBD2. The closer fit of TRBJ2-1 to the DNA end suggests the J call may be wrong. CDR3 length equals 14 residues. From germline, CDR1 is SQVTM and CDR2 ANQGSEA. The CDR3 nucleotides are TGCAGCGTGGCGGGGGGCTTCTCCTACAATGAGCAGTTCTTC. As protein: CSVAGGFSYNEQFF.

The gene calls are TRBV7-4 and TRBJ2-7, with TRBD1 matching 8 bases. V shed 8 bases, J shed 4 bases, and the junction held 4 bases outside the gene matches. CDR3 length: 12 residues. CDR1 SGHVT and CDR2 SQSDAQ come from the germline V gene. In DNA, the CDR3 is TGTGCCAGCGTGACAGGGGCGTACGAGCAGTACTTC. Amino acids: CASVTGAYEQYF.

Comment on this clonotype: Its ends do not fully match the called genes, so a read error is possible. The gene calls are TRBV9 and TRBJ1-4, with no clear D. The CDR3 has 14 amino acids. Germline lookup yields CDR1 SGDLS and CDR2 YYNGEE. Written as DNA, the CDR3 is TGTGCCAGCAGCGTAGAAGCAGGTGACGAAAATCTGTTTTTT. This translates into CASSVEAGDENLFF.

V gene TRBV12-3 or TRBV12-4 combines with J gene TRBJ1-2; 9 nucleotides agree with TRBD1. J gave up 4 bases and V 5 bases, and 5 bases lay outside the gene matches. This CDR3 is 14 amino acids long. CDR3 bases: TGTGCCAGCAGTGGACAGGGGCTGGGCTATGGCTACACCTTC. Protein product: CASSGQGLGYGYTF.

The gene calls are TRBV7-8 and TRBJ2-3; 10 bases agree with TRBD2. V dropped 7 bases and J dropped 5; count of bases not matched to a gene: 9. The germline V gene has CDR1 SGHVS and CDR2 FQNEAQ. This CDR3 contains 15 residues. For the CDR3, the DNA is TGTGCCAGCATCGCGGGACTAGCGACAGTAGATACGCAGTATTTT. Translated: CASIAGLATVDTQYF. The full variable domain, its missing parts supplied by reference TRBV7-8 and TRBJ2-3, is GAGVSQSPRYKVAKRGQDVALRCDPISGHVSLFWYQQALGQGPEFLTYFQNEAQLDKSGLPSDRFFAERPEGSVSTLKIQRTQQEDSAVYLCASIAGLATVDTQYFGPGTRLTVL.

This clonotype was observed a few times. This chain links TRBV20-1 with TRBJ2-3; 12 positions agree with TRBD1. The J segment lost 6 bases and the V segment lost 7 bases, leaving 8 bases of the junction unmatched. From germline, CDR1 is DFQATT and CDR2 SNEGSKA (reference sequence). This CDR3 has 14 amino acids. CDR3 in DNA: TGCAGTGGCCTGGGACAGGGGGCGGTGGATACGCAGTATTTT. It codes for CSGLGQGAVDTQYF.

Regarding this clonotype: One end of the junction is discordant with germline, which a read error may explain. This sequence joins TRBV10-3 and TRBJ1-2, with 7 bases aligning to TRBD1. The CDR3 extends over 12 amino acids. The germline gives CDR1 ENHRY, CDR2 SYGVKD. The CDR3 sequence is CASSRDSYGYTF. Here the CDR3 DNA reads TGTGCCAGCAGTAGGGACAGCTATGGCTACACCTTC.

Concerning this clonotype itself: It may be a read error: a sequence one base away is much more abundant. The CDR3 sequence is CASSFPTGSRENGQFF. The CDR3 nucleotides read TGTGCCAGCAGCTTCCCGACAGGTTCACGAGAGAATGGGCAGTTCTTC. This chain links TRBV13 with TRBJ2-1; a possible D gene is TRBD1 (6 bases). The length of the CDR3 is 16 residues. The germline V gene encodes CDR1 PRHDT and CDR2 FYEKMQ (reference sequence).

This clonotype was seen ten or more times. The chain is built from TRBV6-4 and TRBJ2-7, with D unclear. This CDR3 has 14 amino acids. Trimming pared 10 bases from V and 0 bases from J, leaving 16 bases between. Germline CDR1 MRHNA, CDR2 SNTAGT. DNA for the CDR3: TGTGCCACCGCCGAGGACGGCAGCTCCTACGAGCAGTACTTC. It codes for CATAEDGSSYEQYF.

The chain links TRBV27 to TRBJ2-5, with 9 bases lining up with TRBD1. J lost 3 bases, V lost 5 bases, and 7 bases had no gene match. The CDR3 consists of 15 residues. The germline CDR1 and CDR2 sequences are MNHEY and SMNVEV (reference sequence). The CDR3 nucleotides read TGTGCCAGCAGTCCTGGGACAGGGTCCAAAGAGACCCAGTACTTC. This codes for CASSPGTGSKETQYF.

Turning to this clonotype: One end of the junction does not line up with germline, which may come from a read error. This sequence joins TRBV20-1 and TRBJ2-5; D ambiguous. Germline CDR1 and CDR2: DFQATT and SNEGSKA (reference sequence). This CDR3 has 12 amino acids. The CDR3 DNA follows: TGCAGTGCTAGGGCCACAGAAGAGACCCGGTACTTC. Translating gives CSARATEETRYF.

To note about this clonotype: A junction end diverges from the germline sequence, so it may reflect a read error. This chain uses TRBV15 with TRBJ1-2; tentatively, D is TRBD1 (5 bases). This CDR3 has 12 residues. Per germline, CDR1 LNHNV and CDR2 YYDKDF (reference sequence). CDR3 sequence reads: CAISRVGYGYTF. The CDR3 region has the DNA TGTGCCATCAGCAGGGTAGGGTATGGCTACACCTTC. Full variable domain (missing parts from reference TRBV15 and TRBJ1-2): DAMVIQNPRYQVTQFGKPVTLSCSQTLNHNVMYWYQQKSSQAPKLLFHYYDKDFNNEADTPDNFQSRRPNTSFCFLDIRSPGLGDTAMYLCAISRVGYGYTFGSGTRLTVV.

The chain employs TRBV5-1 and TRBJ1-2, with a possible D match to TRBD1 (5 bases). Germline loops: CDR1 SGHRS, CDR2 YFSETQ. Trimming removed 3 bases at V and 0 bases at J, with 15 bases between. The CDR3 is 16 amino acids. The CDR3: CASSYVRGEANYGYTF. CDR3 nucleotide sequence: TGCGCCAGCAGCTACGTGCGGGGCGAAGCTAACTATGGCTACACCTTC. The complete variable domain, with remaining parts taken from reference TRBV5-1 and TRBJ1-2, reads KAGVTQTPRYLIKTRGQQVTLSCSPISGHRSVSWYQQTPGQGLQFLFEYFSETQRNKGNFPGRFSGRQFSNSRSEMNVSTLELGDSALYLCASSYVRGEANYGYTFGSGTRLTVV.

Worth noting for this clonotype: With a much larger clone just one base away, this may be a read error. The chain links TRBV6-5 to TRBJ2-5, with TRBD2 identical over 11 bases. The V gene end was trimmed by 4 bases and the J gene end by 5 bases; junction bases not matched to a gene: 9. This CDR3 is 16 amino acids long. The germline gives CDR1 MNHEY, CDR2 SVGAGI. The CDR3 DNA follows: TGTGCCAGCAGTTTCAATAGCGGGAGGGCTCGGGAGACCCAGTACTTC. It yields the protein CASSFNSGRARETQYF.

The chain recombines TRBV12-3 or TRBV12-4 with TRBJ1-1; weak D call: TRBD1 (5 bases). V lost 7 bases to trimming and J lost 5 bases, with 14 bases between them. The CDR3 is made up of 13 amino acids. Here the CDR3 DNA reads TGTGCCAGCAAGCATCTGGGGGGAACTGAAGCTTTCTTT. This sequence encodes CASKHLGGTEAFF.

This rearrangement joins TRBV15 to TRBJ1-1; a possible D gene is TRBD1 (5 bases). This CDR3 is 14 amino acids long. Germline assignment: CDR1 LNHNV and CDR2 YYDKDF (reference sequence). Between the trimmed V and J ends, which lost 7 bases and 4 bases, there was a span of 16 bases. Written as DNA, the CDR3 is TGTGCCACCACCCCGGGACCATACTTCACTGAAGCTTTCTTT. Protein: CATTPGPYFTEAFF. The full variable domain, rest sourced from reference TRBV15 and TRBJ1-1, is DAMVIQNPRYQVTQFGKPVTLSCSQTLNHNVMYWYQQKSSQAPKLLFHYYDKDFNNEADTPDNFQSRRPNTSFCFLDIRSPGLGDTAMYLCATTPGPYFTEAFFGQGTRLTVV.

This clonotype was counted ten times or more. The chain employs TRBV2 and TRBJ1-3; D perhaps matches TRBD1 (5 bases). Trimming left V 8 bases short and J 4 bases short, with 6 bases between. The CDR3 totals 11 residues. The germline gives CDR1 SNHLY, CDR2 FYNNEI. The CDR3 bases are TGTGCCAGCCAGGGAGGAAACACCATATATTTT. Its translation: CASQGGNTIYF.

This clonotype was seen a handful of times. CDR3 DNA sequence: TGCAGCGTTGAAGATCTTACCTTGACAGGCACCTTC. Residues: CSVEDLTLTGTF. The chain uses TRBV29-1 and TRBJ1-2; perhaps TRBD1 as D (6 bases). Germline CDR1 and CDR2: SQVTM and ANQGSEA. The V and J ends lost 0 bases and 13 bases respectively, with 15 bases between them. The CDR3 has 12 residues. Complete variable domain (other parts from reference TRBV29-1 and TRBJ1-2): SAVISQKPSRDICQRGTSLTIQCQVDSQVTMMFWYRQQPGQSLTLIATANQGSEATYESGFVIDKFPISRPNLTFSTLTVSNMSPEDSSIYLCSVEDLTLTGTFGSGTRLTVV.

Worth noting for this clonotype: A much larger clone differs from this one at a single base, so this may be a read error. The chain uses TRBV6-5 and TRBJ2-5; no reliable D call. Per germline, CDR1 MNHEY and CDR2 SVGAGI. The CDR3 sequence is 15 residues long. V was clipped by 6 bases and J by 5 bases, with 19 bases between them. This chain's CDR3 is CASSFSKAGYETQYF. The CDR3 region has the DNA TGTGCCAGCAGCTTCTCGAAGGCAGGTTACGAGACCCAGTACTTC.

This clonotype was picked up one time. The chain carries TRBV7-2 and TRBJ2-7; D might be TRBD2 (6 bases). V was trimmed by 5 bases and J by 0 bases, leaving 14 bases between them. CDR1 SGHTA and CDR2 FQGNSA come from the germline V gene. The CDR3 totals 15 residues. The CDR3: CASSLPGLVSYEQYF. The CDR3 DNA reads as TGTGCCAGCAGCCTGCCGGGACTCGTCTCCTACGAGCAGTACTTC.

In the case of this clonotype: One junction end disagrees with the germline gene, perhaps due to a read error. V usage is TRBV14 and J usage is TRBJ2-5; 8 nucleotides agree with TRBD2. Germline CDR1 reads SGHDN; CDR2 reads FVKESK. The CDR3 is 14 residues long. The CDR3 DNA is TGTGCCTGCAGTGTCGGGGGGGCCGGAAAGACCCAGTACTTC. Encoded protein: CACSVGGAGKTQYF.

This chain links TRBV10-3 with TRBJ2-7; D remains ambiguous. This CDR3 is built from 12 residues. The germline V gene has CDR1 ENHRY and CDR2 SYGVKD. Trimming shortened V by 2 bases and J by 2 bases, and 4 bases separated the two germline ends. The CDR3 DNA sequence: TGTGCCATCAGTGAGATGGCCTACGAGCAGTACTTC. Translated, it gives CAISEMAYEQYF.

The chain combines TRBV6-1 with TRBJ1-2, with D possibly matching TRBD1 (6 bases). CDR1 and CDR2 from the germline V gene are MNHNS and SASEGT. Between the trimmed V and J ends, which lost 6 bases and 4 bases, there was a span of 9 bases. This CDR3 spans 12 amino acids. The CDR3 DNA sequence: TGTGCCAGCAGCTGGACAGCCTATGGCTACACCTTC. Translated, it gives CASSWTAYGYTF.

This clonotype was observed many times. The V gene is TRBV20-1, the J gene TRBJ2-1, with 8 bases fitting TRBD2. CDR3 length equals 14 residues. Losses at the gene ends were 6 bases for V and 6 bases for J; bases not matched to a gene: 10. Germline assignment: CDR1 DFQATT and CDR2 SNEGSKA (reference sequence). CDR3 bases: TGCAGTGCCATTTACGGGGGGGCGCCCAATGAGCAGTTCTTC. Its translation: CSAIYGGAPNEQFF.

The chain recombines TRBV7-2 with TRBJ2-5; D unresolved. The CDR3 loop spans 13 amino acids. Germline CDR1 SGHTA, CDR2 FQGNSA. Deletions cut 1 base from V and 2 bases from J, with 5 bases between. The CDR3 region has the DNA TGTGCCAGCAGCTTAGGGCTTCAAGAGACCCAGTACTTC. It yields the protein CASSLGLQETQYF.

V and J are TRBV29-1 and TRBJ1-2; tentatively, D is TRBD1 (5 bases). Per germline, CDR1 SQVTM and CDR2 ANQGSEA. The CDR3 length is 15 residues. V lost 2 bases and J lost 5, with 18 bases in between. For the CDR3, the DNA is TGCAGCGTTGAACTGACAGCGGGAGAATTTTATGGCTACACCTTC. This sequence encodes CSVELTAGEFYGYTF.

This rearrangement joins TRBV2 to TRBJ2-4, with 8 bases identical to TRBD1. The V gene's germline CDR1 is SNHLY and CDR2 FYNNEI. V dropped 0 bases and J dropped 7; count of bases not matched to a gene: 5. There are 15 residues in the CDR3. The CDR3 DNA reads TGTGCCAGCAGTGAAGCGGTGAGACAGGGGAACATTCAGTACTTC. Its protein product is CASSEAVRQGNIQYF.

This chain connects TRBV4-2 to TRBJ2-4; possible D gene TRBD2, 6 bases. The CDR3 spans 15 residues. The germline gives CDR1 LGHNA, CDR2 YNFKEQ. V lost 6 bases and J lost 6, with 18 bases in between. The CDR3 bases are TGTGCCAGCAGTCCCCGTGGAGGGCTTGGAAACATTCAGTACTTC. Its protein product is CASSPRGGLGNIQYF.

This clonotype was recorded only once. The chain recombines TRBV5-1 with TRBJ1-1; 8 bases are shared with TRBD1. Germline V gene lookup returns CDR1 SGHRS and CDR2 YFSETQ. V dropped 0 bases and J dropped 5; count of bases not matched to a gene: 9. The CDR3 is 16 amino acids. In DNA form, the CDR3 reads TGCGCCAGCAGCTTGGAGGGGACAGGCTTAGGGACTGAAGCTTTCTTT. Its protein product is CASSLEGTGLGTEAFF.

This clonotype occurred a few times. The junction shows a germline mismatch at one end, possibly a read error. The V gene is TRBV12-3 or TRBV12-4, the J gene TRBJ2-5, with D perhaps being TRBD1 or TRBD2 (5 bases each). This CDR3 is 11 amino acids long. The DNA of the CDR3 is TGTGCCAGCAGTCGAGGGGAGACCCAGCACTTC. This codes for CASSRGETQHF.

In this sample, this clonotype turned up many times. The chain couples TRBV6-1 to TRBJ1-2; a possible D gene is TRBD1 (6 bases). CDR3 length: 14 amino acids. The germline gives CDR1 MNHNS, CDR2 SASEGT. Trimming took 3 bases from V and 6 from J, leaving 14 bases between them. The CDR3 region has the DNA TGTGCCAGCAGTGAGTTTTGGGGGGCGGATGGCTACACCTTC. Encoded protein: CASSEFWGADGYTF.